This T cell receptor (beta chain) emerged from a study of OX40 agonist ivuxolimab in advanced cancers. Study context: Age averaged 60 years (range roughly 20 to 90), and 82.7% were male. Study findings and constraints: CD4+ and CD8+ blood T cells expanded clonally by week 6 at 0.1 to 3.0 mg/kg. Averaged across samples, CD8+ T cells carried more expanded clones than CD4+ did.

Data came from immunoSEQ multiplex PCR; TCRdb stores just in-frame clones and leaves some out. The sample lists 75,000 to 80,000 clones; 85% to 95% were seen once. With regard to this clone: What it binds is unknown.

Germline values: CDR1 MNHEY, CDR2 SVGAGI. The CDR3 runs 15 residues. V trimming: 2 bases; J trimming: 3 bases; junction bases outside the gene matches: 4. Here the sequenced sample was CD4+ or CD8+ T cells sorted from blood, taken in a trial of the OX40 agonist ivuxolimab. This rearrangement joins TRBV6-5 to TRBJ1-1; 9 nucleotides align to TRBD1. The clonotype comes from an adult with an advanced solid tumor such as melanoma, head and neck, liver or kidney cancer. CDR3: CASSYTGGVDTEAFF. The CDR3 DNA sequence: TGTGCCAGCAGTTACACAGGGGGCGTGGACACTGAAGCTTTCTTT.